This T cell receptor (beta chain) was captured by sequencing in a study of vaccination and CD4 T cells after COVID-19. Cultured CD4+ T-cell DNA underwent Oncomine TCR Beta short-read sequencing. Researchers extracted genomic DNA from CD4+ T cells that had been cultured. TCRdb analysed the PCR reads with MiXCR anew, one entry per CDR3 protein. Here the sample spans 15,000 to 20,000 distinct CDR3 sequences, around 28% being singletons. The CDR3 loop spans 15 amino acids. Germline CDR1 SGHVS, CDR2 FQNEAQ. The ends lost 1 base at V and 3 bases at J; junction bases unmatched: 2. In regard to this clonotype: The antigen is undetermined.

Treatment: roughly 10-day PBMC culture with coronavirus spike peptide pools or control peptides (ViraFEST assay). Half the medium was exchanged for fresh IL-2 medium on days 3 and 7. The receptor was derived from a human donor with COVID-19. Sequenced sample: cultured CD4+ T cells from blood. V is TRBV7-8 and J is TRBJ1-5, with 8 bases matching TRBD1. CDR3 sequence reads: CASSLDRGNNQPQHF. CDR3 in DNA: TGTGCCAGCAGCTTAGACAGGGGGAACAATCAGCCCCAGCATTTT.